The 5 T cell receptor beta chains in this list originate from one sample, sequenced in a study of blood T cell repertoires in COVID-19. Generated by immunoSEQ multiplex PCR, the TCRdb table keeps only in-frame clones and is missing some. The data show approximately 250,000 clones, roughly 80% seen once. The sequenced sample was PBMCs or T cells enriched from blood (not recorded which). The receptor set was obtained from a man aged 25-45 years with acute COVID-19.

V usage is TRBV10-3 and J usage is TRBJ1-5; tentatively, D is TRBD1 (5 bases). The CDR3 runs to 13 residues. Trimming stripped 5 bases from V and 4 bases from J, with 9 bases between. Germline loops: CDR1 ENHRY, CDR2 SYGVKD. CDR3 sequence reads: CAISPDSNQPQHF. CDR3 coding DNA: TGTGCCATCAGTCCTGACAGTAATCAGCCCCAGCATTTT.

This clone counts as medium-sized. V gene TRBV7-9 combines with J gene TRBJ1-1; D is ambiguous. The germline V gene has CDR1 SEHNR and CDR2 FQNEAQ (reference sequence). This CDR3 spans 15 amino acids. V lost 5 bases and J 3 bases, leaving 16 bases between the germline ends. The CDR3 sequence: CASSASLGRDTEAFF. The CDR3 DNA is TGTGCCAGCAGCGCCTCACTAGGTCGGGACACTGAAGCTTTCTTT.

The chain combines TRBV2 with TRBJ1-4; D is possibly TRBD1 (5 bases). V lost 4 bases, J lost 0 bases, and 9 bases lay in between. Per germline, CDR1 SNHLY and CDR2 FYNNEI. This CDR3 has 15 residues. As DNA, the CDR3 is TGTGCCAGCAGTGTCGACAGTTCAACTAATGAAAAACTGTTTTTT. Its translation is CASSVDSSTNEKLFF.

The V gene is TRBV15, the J gene TRBJ2-2; 7 bases fit TRBD1. In germline, CDR1 is LNHNV, CDR2 YYDKDF (reference sequence). The V and J ends lost 3 bases and 3 bases, in that order; junction bases with no gene match: 7. The CDR3 covers 16 residues. In DNA form, the CDR3 reads TGTGCCACCAGCAGCCTCGGGACAGATTACACCGGGGAGCTGTTTTTT. Translated, it gives CATSSLGTDYTGELFF.

The chain recombines TRBV30 with TRBJ2-2; D is unclear. Trimming took off 1 base at V and 6 bases at J, with 9 bases between the two ends. This CDR3 is built from 13 residues. Germline lookup yields CDR1 GTSNPN and CDR2 SVGIG (reference sequence). The CDR3 DNA is TGTGCCTGGAGTGACGGCAGCGCCGGGGAGCTGTTTTTT. Its protein product is CAWSDGSAGELFF.